This entry describes one T cell receptor beta chain. These data belong to a study of T cells in narcolepsy. Trimming took 7 bases from V and 7 from J; bases not matched to a gene: 6. This CDR3 comprises 13 residues. Per germline, CDR1 MNHNS and CDR2 SASEGT. Assay: immunoSEQ multiplex PCR; the TCRdb copy retains only in-frame clones and omits some. The sample yields tens of thousands of clones, about nine tenths seen once. This receptor was obtained from a human donor with narcolepsy. Sequencing used CD45RA- memory CD4+ T cells from PBMCs. J is TRBJ2-1 and V is TRBV6-1, with 8 positions matching TRBD2. The CDR3 reads CASNKLADNEQFF. In DNA, the CDR3 is TGTGCCAGCAACAAACTAGCGGATAATGAGCAGTTCTTC.